This TCR beta chain appears in the sequencing data of a study of OX40 agonist ivuxolimab in advanced cancers. Study-wide background: Hepatocellular carcinoma, melanoma, renal cell or head and neck cancer affected the dose-escalation patients. Three patients had partial responses: one hepatocellular carcinoma, two cutaneous melanoma. Study-level results: Antigens targeted by the expanded peripheral T cells were not determined.

CDR3 size: 16 residues. The ends were cut back, 2 bases at V and 5 bases at J, with 18 bases in the middle. Looked up from germline, CDR1 is KGHSH and CDR2 is LQKENI. A remark on this clone: What it binds is unknown.

The table came from immunoSEQ multiplex PCR; TCRdb's copy has only in-frame clones and leaves some out. The sample lists under 20,000 clones; 87% were seen once. This chain links TRBV18 with TRBJ1-1; weak D call: TRBD1 (5 bases). This sequence was found in an adult with an advanced solid tumor such as melanoma, head and neck, liver or kidney cancer. The specimen was CD4+ or CD8+ T cells sorted from blood, collected in a trial of the OX40 agonist ivuxolimab. CDR3 sequence: CASSPIHFRGRTEAFF. CDR3 DNA: TGTGCCAGCTCACCAATCCACTTTAGGGGTCGGACTGAAGCTTTCTTT.